The clone carrying this T cell receptor beta chain was counted ten times or more. Trimming shortened V by 0 bases and J by 9 bases, and 12 bases separated the two germline ends. Germline CDR1 is SGHRS and CDR2 is YFSETQ. The CDR3 extends over 13 amino acids. This entry belongs to a study of neurological immune-mediated disorders. TCRdb re-analysed the 5' RACE reads in MiXCR, keeping a single row per CDR3 protein. The sample lists 75,000 to 90,000 distinct CDR3 sequences, about a tenth occurring once. The sample comprised PBMCs. The chain uses TRBV5-1 and TRBJ1-2; no clear D. The sequence was obtained from a man aged 35 to 55 in good health. The DNA for the CDR3 is TGCGCCAGCAGCTTGGAGGGTGGCCTTAGCTACACCTTC. This codes for CASSLEGGLSYTF.